The rows below give T cell receptor beta chains drawn from one sample of a study of T cells after yellow fever vaccination. TCRdb used MiXCR to reprocess the 5' RACE reads, holding one entry per CDR3 protein. The data show roughly 310,000 distinct CDR3 sequences, roughly 3.5% seen once. The material was PBMCs, obtained on the day of the yellow fever booster vaccination. Receptors originate from a man younger than 35 who received the YFV17D yellow fever vaccine. CDR3s include the opening cysteine and the closing phenylalanine or tryptophan. Each record gives: clone size, D gene, J gene, V gene, CDR3 DNA, CDR3 protein. A D gene is named only where the DNA matches it firmly. Clone size, where shown, is once, few, many, or a class for clones that have expanded.

abundance: many; d_gene: .; j_gene: TRBJ2-2; v_gene: TRBV28; CDR3nt: TGTGCCAGCAGCCCAAGAAATTGGAGAAACACCGGGGAGCTGTTTTTT; CDR3aa: CASSPRNWRNTGELFF
abundance: many; d_gene: .; j_gene: TRBJ1-1; v_gene: TRBV4-3; CDR3nt: TGCGCCAGCAGCCCTACGGGGGGCTCGCTGAACACTGAAGCTTTCTTT; CDR3aa: CASSPTGGSLNTEAFF
abundance: .; d_gene: .; j_gene: TRBJ1-5; v_gene: TRBV30; CDR3nt: TGTGCCTGGAGTGTCCGGGTGAACCAGCCCCAGCATTTT; CDR3aa: CAWSVRVNQPQHF
abundance: .; d_gene: .; j_gene: TRBJ2-5; v_gene: TRBV4-2; CDR3nt: TGTGCCAGCAGCCTTTGGAACAGCCTCCAAGAGACCCAGTACTTC; CDR3aa: CASSLWNSLQETQYF
abundance: many; d_gene: .; j_gene: TRBJ2-5; v_gene: TRBV2; CDR3nt: TGTGCCAGCAGTGAGGGGGGGCTCGGGGAGACCCAGTACTTC; CDR3aa: CASSEGGLGETQYF
abundance: many; d_gene: TRBD2; j_gene: TRBJ2-1; v_gene: TRBV7-8; CDR3nt: TGTGCCAGCAGCTTAGGGACTAGCGGGGCGAATGAGCAGTTCTTC; CDR3aa: CASSLGTSGANEQFF
abundance: few; d_gene: .; j_gene: TRBJ1-1; v_gene: TRBV5-8; CDR3nt: TGTGCCAGCAGCTTGATGGGGTGGGGTGAAGCTTTCTTT; CDR3aa: CASSLMGWGEAFF
abundance: few; d_gene: .; j_gene: TRBJ1-1; v_gene: TRBV15; CDR3nt: TGTGCCACCAGCAGACTACGACAGCCCTCGAGGACTGAAGCTTTCTTT; CDR3aa: CATSRLRQPSRTEAFF
abundance: many; d_gene: TRBD1; j_gene: TRBJ1-1; v_gene: TRBV5-1; CDR3nt: TGCGCCAGCAGCCCAATGGGACAGGGAAACACTGAAGCTTTCTTT; CDR3aa: CASSPMGQGNTEAFF
abundance: .; d_gene: .; j_gene: TRBJ2-1; v_gene: TRBV4-3; CDR3nt: TGCGCCAGCAGCCAAGATGGTCCCGCGACCTACAATGAGCAGTTCTTC; CDR3aa: CASSQDGPATYNEQFF
abundance: few; d_gene: TRBD1; j_gene: TRBJ1-6; v_gene: TRBV7-6; CDR3nt: TGTGCCAGCAGCCTCACTCCCGGGACAGGGGCCGAGAGCTCCTATAATTCACCCCTCCACTTT; CDR3aa: CASSLTPGTGAESSYNSPLHF
abundance: many; d_gene: TRBD2; j_gene: TRBJ2-5; v_gene: TRBV5-1; CDR3nt: TGCGCCAGCAGCTTGGCCGGGGGGACCCAAGAGACCCAGTACTTC; CDR3aa: CASSLAGGTQETQYF
abundance: many; d_gene: .; j_gene: TRBJ2-3; v_gene: TRBV5-4; CDR3nt: TGTGCCAGCAGCCCAGTACCCGGGATTCGCACAGATACGCAGTATTTT; CDR3aa: CASSPVPGIRTDTQYF